This T cell receptor beta chain originates from a study of T cells in localized non-small cell lung cancer. The germline gives CDR1 SQVTM, CDR2 ANQGSEA. The CDR3 extends over 14 amino acids. J was trimmed by 5 bases and V by 6 bases; bases with no gene match: 8. This table comes from immunoSEQ multiplex PCR, and its TCRdb copy is limited to in-frame clones, with some not included. The table has about 53,000 clones, approximately 83% seen once. J is TRBJ1-1 and V is TRBV29-1, with TRBD1 identical over 11 bases. The receptor's source is a man aged 40 to 75 with stage III lung adenocarcinoma. The material sequenced was peripheral blood mononuclear cells, taken before any cancer treatment. The chain's CDR3 is CSVPGQGAGTEAFF. In nucleotides, the CDR3 is TGCAGCGTACCCGGACAGGGGGCAGGAACTGAAGCTTTCTTT. Together with reference TRBV29-1 and TRBJ1-1, the CDR3 gives the full variable domain: SAVISQKPSRDICQRGTSLTIQCQVDSQVTMMFWYRQQPGQSLTLIATANQGSEATYESGFVIDKFPISRPNLTFSTLTVSNMSPEDSSIYLCSVPGQGAGTEAFFGQGTRLTVV.